The 13 T cell receptor beta chains given below trace back to one sample, sequenced in a study of T-cell reconstitution after alpha-beta-depleted transplantation in children. Preparation of the TCRbeta library involved a method that used unique molecular identifiers. Each CDR3 protein is one row after TCRdb ran MiXCR on the PCR reads. The table lists around 580,000 distinct CDR3 sequences, around 23% of them singletons. The sequenced sample was PBMCs, mostly from graft donor cells, obtained 360 days after TCRalphabeta/CD19-depleted stem cell transplant. The receptor set was obtained from a boy younger than two who had a stem cell transplant for acute myeloid leukemia, so the T cells may come from the graft donor.

The chain is built from TRBV12-3 or TRBV12-4 and TRBJ2-1, with D unclear. This CDR3 is 12 amino acids long. V lost 3 bases to trimming and J lost 10 bases, with 10 bases between them. The CDR3 region is CASSFTGQEQFF. CDR3 DNA sequence: TGTGCCAGCAGTTTTACGGGTCAAGAGCAGTTCTTC.

This clonotype was counted ten times or more. The DNA of the CDR3 is TGTGCCAGCAGTTTAGGGGGGGCCAGCAATCAGCCCCAGCATTTT. Its translation: CASSLGGASNQPQHF. V and J are TRBV12-3 or TRBV12-4 and TRBJ1-5, with a possible D match to TRBD1 (6 bases). The CDR3 is 15 amino acids. Trimming removed 1 base at V and 1 base at J, with 8 bases between.

This clonotype appeared many times. The chain employs TRBV7-9 and TRBJ1-1; TRBD1 is a possible D gene (5 bases). This CDR3 has 16 residues. The germline gives CDR1 SEHNR, CDR2 FQNEAQ (reference sequence). V was clipped by 0 bases and J by 3 bases, with 14 bases between them. CDR3 bases: TGTGCCAGCAGCTTAGCGCCGGGGCGAGGGGACACTGAAGCTTTCTTT. Its translation is CASSLAPGRGDTEAFF.

This clonotype has a handful of counts. This sequence joins TRBV28 and TRBJ2-1; the D gene could be TRBD1 or TRBD2 (5 bases each). Germline CDR1 and CDR2: MDHEN and SYDVKM. The CDR3 spans 17 residues. V was shortened by 4 bases and J by 1 base, with 17 bases between the two germline ends. CDR3 amino acids: CASSSVWGRTSYNEQFF. In nucleotides, the CDR3 is TGTGCCAGCAGTTCTGTCTGGGGACGAACTTCCTACAATGAGCAGTTCTTC. Full variable domain (missing parts from reference TRBV28 and TRBJ2-1): DVKVTQSSRYLVKRTGEKVFLECVQDMDHENMFWYRQDPGLGLRLIYFSYDVKMKEKGDIPEGYSVSREKKERFSLILESASTNQTSMYLCASSSVWGRTSYNEQFFGPGTRLTVL.

This clonotype was seen only a few times. The V gene is TRBV12-3 or TRBV12-4, the J gene TRBJ2-7, with 8 bases matching TRBD2. The V segment lost 3 bases and the J segment 7 bases; nucleotides outside the gene matches: 17. The CDR3 extends over 17 amino acids. CDR3 nucleotides: TGTGCCAGCAGTTTTAATGTACGGGAGGGAGGCTTGTGGGAGCAGTACGTC. Translation gives CASSFNVREGGLWEQYV.

The chain recombines TRBV7-9 with TRBJ2-2; either TRBD1 or TRBD2 may fit D (6 bases each). CDR1 and CDR2 (germline): SEHNR, FQNEAQ (reference sequence). V was shortened by 3 bases and J by 4 bases, with 12 bases between the two germline ends. The CDR3 has 15 amino acids. CDR3 sequence reads: CASSLGGRATGELFF. For the CDR3, the DNA is TGTGCCAGCAGCTTGGGGGGCCGAGCCACCGGGGAGCTGTTTTTT.

The V gene is TRBV28, the J gene TRBJ2-6; 9 positions match TRBD1. Looked up from germline, CDR1 is MDHEN and CDR2 is SYDVKM. CDR3 length: 18 amino acids. V shed 6 bases and J 0 bases; nucleotides not matched to a gene: 9. Here the CDR3 reads CASSSGTGLYSGANVLTF. CDR3 coding DNA: TGTGCCAGCAGCTCCGGGACAGGGTTATACTCTGGGGCCAACGTCCTGACTTTC.

At least ten counts were recorded for this clonotype. The CDR3 nucleotides read TGTGCCAGCAGTTTTTGGAAGGGAAGTGGGCCCCAGCATTTT. Its protein is CASSFWKGSGPQHF. V usage is TRBV12-3 or TRBV12-4 and J usage is TRBJ1-5; D remains ambiguous. V was trimmed by 3 bases and J by 9 bases, leaving 15 bases between them. This CDR3 contains 14 residues.

This chain's CDR3 is CASGQGAAEAFF. For the CDR3, the DNA is TGCGCCAGCGGACAGGGGGCCGCTGAAGCTTTCTTT. V usage is TRBV5-1 and J usage is TRBJ1-1, with TRBD1 matching 11 bases. Germline CDR1 is SGHRS and CDR2 is YFSETQ. This CDR3 has 12 residues. V lost 7 bases to trimming and J lost 6 bases; unmatched junction nucleotides: 2.

The table lists this clonotype with a few counts. This rearrangement joins TRBV29-1 to TRBJ2-3; TRBD1 matches 9 bases. The junction had 4 bases not matched to a gene; V was cut back by 4 bases and J by 2 bases. Germline lookup yields CDR1 SQVTM and CDR2 ANQGSEA. This CDR3 is built from 14 residues. The CDR3 region is CSVGWDRVTDTQYF. CDR3 sequence (DNA): TGCAGCGTTGGCTGGGACAGGGTCACAGATACGCAGTATTTT.

This clonotype was seen ten or more times. This sequence joins TRBV28 and TRBJ2-2; 7 bases fit TRBD1. After removal of 6 bases from V and 2 bases from J, the junction contained 3 bases not matched to a gene. The germline gives CDR1 MDHEN, CDR2 SYDVKM. The CDR3 contains 14 residues. CDR3 loop: CASSRQGNTGELFF. In nucleotides, the CDR3 is TGTGCCAGCAGCCGACAGGGAAACACCGGGGAGCTGTTTTTT. Filled out from reference TRBV28 and TRBJ2-2, the complete variable domain reads DVKVTQSSRYLVKRTGEKVFLECVQDMDHENMFWYRQDPGLGLRLIYFSYDVKMKEKGDIPEGYSVSREKKERFSLILESASTNQTSMYLCASSRQGNTGELFFGEGSRLTVL.

Many counts were recorded for this clonotype. The chain combines TRBV6-5 with TRBJ2-5; 9 bases line up with TRBD1. V dropped 1 base and J dropped 5; count of bases not matched to a gene: 8. Per germline, CDR1 MNHEY and CDR2 SVGAGI. The CDR3 is made up of 16 amino acids. CDR3 coding DNA: TGTGCCAGCAGTTACTACAGGGGGCCGCGGTACGAGACCCAGTACTTC. This codes for CASSYYRGPRYETQYF.

This clonotype was recorded many times. V and J are TRBV28 and TRBJ2-4; the D is unclear. V was pared by 7 bases and J by 7 bases, with 17 bases between. The CDR3 totals 14 residues. Germline V gene data show CDR1 as MDHEN and CDR2 as SYDVKM. The CDR3 DNA follows: TGTGCCAGCACCGATATTCAGAGTAGGAACATTCAGTACTTC. This gives the protein CASTDIQSRNIQYF.